The 28 T cell receptor beta chains in this list originate from one sample, sequenced in a study of CXCR3-negative and CXCR3-positive naive CD8 T cells. UMI-labeled 5' RACE TRB cDNA libraries were prepared from the cells. TCRdb reprocessed the 5' RACE reads, keeping one entry per CDR3 protein, no DNA. In total, the table holds approximately 3,400 distinct CDR3 sequences. Sequenced sample: naive CXCR3- CD8+ T cells from blood. As to subset: CD45RO-CCR7+CD27+CD95- naive CD8+ T cells lacking CXCR3 (TNR3-). The source is a human donor in good health. Some clones in this sample may be carry-over from other donors' samples.

This clonotype counts as medium-sized by frequency. The CDR3 sequence is CASSQRTDMNTEAFF. V is TRBV14 and J is TRBJ1-1. Germline lookup yields CDR1 SGHDN and CDR2 FVKESK. CDR3 length equals 15 residues.

V gene TRBV3-1 combines with J gene TRBJ2-7. Germline V lookup: CDR1 LGHDT, CDR2 YNNKEL (reference sequence). The CDR3 extends over 14 amino acids. CDR3 protein: CASSHDGSPYEQYF.

This rearrangement joins TRBV29-1 to TRBJ1-2; TCRdb outputs TRBD1, but without DNA this stays unchecked. Germline V gene data show CDR1 as SQVTM and CDR2 as ANQGSEA. The length of the CDR3 is 15 residues. CDR3 protein: CSVEDRDRGAYGYTF.

This clonotype is labeled medium-sized based on frequency. This sequence joins TRBV29-1 and TRBJ1-1; with no DNA, the TCRdb D assignment of TRBD1 cannot be verified. The V gene's germline CDR1 is SQVTM and CDR2 ANQGSEA. The CDR3 totals 12 residues. CDR3 amino acids: CSVVEGRPEAFF.

The chain carries TRBV11-3 and TRBJ2-3; TCRdb picks TRBD2, but there is no DNA to check that call. CDR3 size: 15 residues. Germline V lookup: CDR1 SGHNT, CDR2 YENEEA. This chain's CDR3 is CASSLTSGMADTQYF.

This clonotype is deemed medium-sized (0.01 to 0.1%) by its frequency. The chain carries TRBV29-1 and TRBJ2-5; without DNA, the TCRdb call of TRBD1 cannot be checked. Per germline, CDR1 SQVTM and CDR2 ANQGSEA. This CDR3 is 12 amino acids long. Here the CDR3 reads CSVVQQGETQYF.

The V and J genes are TRBV6-6 and TRBJ1-1. The CDR3 has 15 amino acids. Germline lookup yields CDR1 MNHNY and CDR2 SVGAGI (reference sequence). This chain's CDR3 is CASSYSSGLNTEAFF.

V is TRBV10-2 and J is TRBJ2-7; TCRdb calls TRBD2, which cannot be checked without DNA. In germline, CDR1 is WSHSY, CDR2 SAAADI. This CDR3 is 13 amino acids long. This chain's CDR3 is CASSLAGAYEQYF.

Here the CDR3 reads CSVDQDRLNYGYTF. The chain carries TRBV29-1 and TRBJ1-2; the TCRdb D gene call, TRBD1, has no DNA to confirm it. CDR3 length equals 14 residues. The germline V gene has CDR1 SQVTM and CDR2 ANQGSEA.

This clonotype shows up as medium-sized by frequency. V is TRBV4-2 and J is TRBJ2-1; TCRdb's assignment of TRBD2 cannot be checked, as there is no DNA. The germline V gene encodes CDR1 LGHNA and CDR2 YNFKEQ. This CDR3 has 16 residues. CDR3 protein: CASSQYLAGGPNEQFF.

The chain is built from TRBV29-1 and TRBJ1-1; TCRdb's D call of TRBD1 is untestable without DNA. This CDR3 is 12 amino acids long. Germline V gene lookup returns CDR1 SQVTM and CDR2 ANQGSEA. CDR3 residues: CSVEVDSGSAFF.

The chain combines TRBV28 with TRBJ2-5; the TRBD1 assignment by TCRdb is unverifiable without DNA. Germline CDR1 and CDR2: MDHEN and SYDVKM. This CDR3 is built from 15 residues. CDR3 amino acids: CASRGRRQGRETQYF.

This clonotype is classed as medium-sized (0.01 to 0.1%) by frequency. The chain employs TRBV29-1 and TRBJ1-2; lacking DNA, the TRBD1 call made by TCRdb goes unchecked. Looked up from germline, CDR1 is SQVTM and CDR2 is ANQGSEA. The CDR3 contains 13 residues. This chain's CDR3 is CSITGGEDYGYTF.

Considering frequency, this clonotype is medium-sized. The chain has TRBV5-1 and TRBJ2-1; lacking DNA, the TRBD2 call made by TCRdb goes unchecked. The V gene's germline CDR1 is SGHRS and CDR2 YFSETQ. The CDR3 length is 18 residues. CDR3 region: CASSLEVAGQGSYNEQFF.

J is TRBJ2-1 and V is TRBV5-1. Germline-derived CDR1 and CDR2 are SGHRS and YFSETQ. The CDR3 length is 15 residues. CDR3 sequence reads: CASSTDGSSYNEQFF.

This clonotype registers medium-sized by frequency. This chain links TRBV5-1 with TRBJ2-3. CDR1 and CDR2 (germline): SGHRS, YFSETQ. The CDR3 is 13 residues long. The CDR3 protein is CASSTEITDTQYF.

This clonotype is called medium-sized based on its frequency. V is TRBV29-1 and J is TRBJ1-3. CDR3 length: 14 residues. The germline V gene has CDR1 SQVTM and CDR2 ANQGSEA. The CDR3 here is CSVEADLSGNTIYF.

This clonotype is called medium-sized based on its frequency. The rearrangement uses TRBV29-1 and TRBJ2-5; TCRdb proposes TRBD2, but this gene call is untestable without DNA. The CDR3 runs to 15 residues. Germline V gene data show CDR1 as SQVTM and CDR2 as ANQGSEA. The CDR3 loop reads CSVESTSGSLETQYF.

In terms of frequency, this clonotype is medium-sized. J is TRBJ2-1 and V is TRBV20-1; with no DNA, the TCRdb D assignment of TRBD2 cannot be verified. Per the germline V gene, CDR1 is DFQATT and CDR2 is SNEGSKA (reference sequence). The CDR3 loop spans 16 amino acids. CDR3 amino acids: CSATTSGGTSYNEQFF.

This clonotype ranks as medium-sized in terms of frequency. The chain is built from TRBV29-1 and TRBJ2-3; TCRdb selects TRBD1, and the lack of DNA leaves this call unchecked. The germline V gene encodes CDR1 SQVTM and CDR2 ANQGSEA. The CDR3 consists of 13 residues. CDR3 protein: CSARGTVTDTQYF.

The chain uses TRBV19 and TRBJ1-4; TCRdb names TRBD1, which stays unverified in the absence of DNA. The CDR3 sequence is 14 residues long. Germline-derived CDR1 and CDR2 are LNHDA and SQIVND (reference sequence). The CDR3 spells CASSDQAPGEKLFF.

The V call is TRBV11-3, the J call TRBJ1-1. This CDR3 is 17 amino acids long. CDR1 is SGHNT, CDR2 YENEEA, per germline. CDR3 sequence reads: CASSQTRSHRAHTEAFF.

This clonotype is classed as medium-sized by frequency. V and J are TRBV5-1 and TRBJ2-1. CDR1 is SGHRS and CDR2 is YFSETQ in the germline V gene. The CDR3 consists of 15 residues. CDR3 amino acids: CASHVWADSYNEQFF.

In terms of frequency, this clonotype is medium-sized. V usage is TRBV5-1 and J usage is TRBJ2-1; as DNA is missing, the TRBD2 call by TCRdb cannot be tested. The CDR3 length is 13 residues. Looked up from germline, CDR1 is SGHRS and CDR2 is YFSETQ. This CDR3 is CASSRTSPGEQFF.

This clonotype shows up as medium-sized by frequency. The chain links TRBV30 to TRBJ2-1. Germline V gene data show CDR1 as GTSNPN and CDR2 as SVGIG (reference sequence). CDR3 length equals 11 residues. CDR3 sequence: CAWSADQEQFF.

Its frequency marks this clonotype as medium-sized. CDR3 sequence reads: CSVVMGSEQYF. The rearrangement links TRBV29-1 to TRBJ2-7. This CDR3 has 11 residues. Germline V CDR1 and CDR2: SQVTM, ANQGSEA.

In terms of frequency, this clonotype is medium-sized. The chain links TRBV29-1 to TRBJ2-2; TCRdb proposes TRBD1, but this gene call is untestable without DNA. This CDR3 contains 14 residues. Per germline, CDR1 SQVTM and CDR2 ANQGSEA. The CDR3 loop is CSVLPGQSTGELFF.

By frequency, this clonotype is medium-sized. The chain uses TRBV19 and TRBJ1-4. Germline V CDR1 and CDR2: LNHDA, SQIVND (reference sequence). The CDR3 has 15 residues. CDR3 residues: CASSLRTGGDEKLFF.